This T cell receptor beta chain was captured in a study of Graves' ophthalmopathy and Graves' hyperthyroidism. This clonotype has just a few counts. The CDR3 is 13 residues long. V lost 0 bases and J 7 bases, leaving 10 bases between the germline ends. Per the germline V gene, CDR1 is GTSNPN and CDR2 is SVGIG (reference sequence). Amplifying from RNA transcripts, the study obtained TCR beta CDR3 regions. Investigators did first-round RT-PCR with HTBI primers, then second-round multiplex PCR. TCRdb used MiXCR to reprocess the multiplex PCR reads, holding one entry per CDR3 protein. The repertoire holds around 400,000 distinct CDR3 sequences, with around a fifth as singletons. Cases classed as stable hyperthyroidism had no ophthalmopathy within 18 months of follow-up.

The clonotype originates from a woman younger than 30 with stable Graves' hyperthyroidism. The chain carries TRBV30 and TRBJ1-5; D ambiguous. What was sequenced was peripheral blood. As DNA, the CDR3 is TGTGCCTGGAGTGTACGAGGCCGACAGCCCCAGCATTTT. This translates into CAWSVRGRQPQHF.